Following are 30 T cell receptor beta chains from one sample sequenced in a study of OX40 agonist ivuxolimab in advanced cancers. TCRdb's table, derived via immunoSEQ multiplex PCR, lists solely in-frame clones and lacks some. Of some 42,000 clones listed, around 87% are singletons. This sample comprised CD4+ or CD8+ T cells sorted from blood, obtained in a trial of the OX40 agonist ivuxolimab. The receptors originated from an adult with an advanced solid tumor such as melanoma, head and neck, liver or kidney cancer.

CDR3 sequence reads: CASSAGGLAGAGETQYF. The CDR3 bases are TGTGCCAGCAGCGCAGGAGGACTAGCGGGCGCAGGGGAGACCCAGTACTTC. V and J are TRBV9 and TRBJ2-5, with TRBD2 matching over 11 bases. The length of the CDR3 is 17 residues. With V trimmed by 3 bases and J by 5 bases, 12 bases remained unmatched. Germline V gene sequence: CDR1 SGDLS, CDR2 YYNGEE.

The CDR3, as DNA: TGTGCCAGCAGCCTAGGTCCGGCTCTCGGGGGAGCTTTCTTT. It is translated as CASSLGPALGGAFF. The chain joins TRBV7-3 to TRBJ1-1; TRBD1 is a possible D gene (5 bases). Germline CDR1 is SGHTA and CDR2 is FQGTGA. The CDR3 consists of 14 residues. V lost 5 bases and J 10 bases, leaving 20 bases between the germline ends.

The chain carries TRBV7-2 and TRBJ2-5; D possibly corresponds to TRBD2 (6 bases). V lost 6 bases and J 5 bases, leaving 16 bases between the germline ends. The CDR3 consists of 14 residues. Germline loops: CDR1 SGHTA, CDR2 FQGNSA. Here the CDR3 reads CASSPEGVRETQYF. CDR3 bases: TGTGCCAGCAGTCCGGAGGGCGTACGGGAGACCCAGTACTTC.

The genes are TRBV28 and TRBJ2-5, with D tentatively TRBD1 (6 bases). The CDR3 is 16 amino acids. Trimming pared 4 bases from V and 6 bases from J, leaving 21 bases between. Germline V gene data show CDR1 as MDHEN and CDR2 as SYDVKM. CDR3 nucleotides: TGTGCCAGCAGTTCCCTACCAACAGGGTGGGGAAAGACCCAGTACTTC. It is translated as CASSSLPTGWGKTQYF.

V is TRBV11-2 and J is TRBJ2-5; TRBD2 matches at 8 bases. The end of the DNA fits TRBJ2-7 better, so the J call may be wrong. This CDR3 has 14 amino acids. In germline, CDR1 is SGHAT, CDR2 FQNNGV. The CDR3 DNA follows: TGTGCCAGCAGCTTAAGCGGGGGCTCCTACGAGCAGTACTTC. Its protein product is CASSLSGGSYEQYF.

The J gene is TRBJ2-1, the V gene TRBV5-8, with no clear D. Trimming cost V 1 base and J 9 bases, with 8 bases left between them. The germline CDR1 and CDR2 sequences are SGHTS and YDEGEE. This CDR3 has 12 residues. In DNA form, the CDR3 reads TGTGCCAGCAGCTTGTACGGTGGTGAGCAGTTCTTC. Amino acid sequence: CASSLYGGEQFF.

The chain recombines TRBV9 with TRBJ2-1; unclear D gene. CDR1 is SGDLS, CDR2 YYNGEE, per germline. V gave up 1 base and J gave up 5 bases, with 7 bases separating them. The CDR3 sequence is 13 residues long. The CDR3 bases are TGTGCCAGCAGCGTAAACATAAACAATGAGCAGTTCTTC. The encoded protein is CASSVNINNEQFF. The complete variable domain, with remaining parts taken from reference TRBV9 and TRBJ2-1, reads DSGVTQTPKHLITATGQRVTLRCSPRSGDLSVYWYQQSLDQGLQFLIQYYNGEERAKGNILERFSAQQFPDLHSELNLSSLELGDSALYFCASSVNINNEQFFGPGTRLTVL.

This clone has only one observation. The CDR3, as DNA: TGTGCCAGCAAAGCGTCTGGGGGCCCGAACACTGAAGCTTTCTTT. It is translated as CASKASGGPNTEAFF. The V gene is TRBV28, the J gene TRBJ1-1, with D possibly matching TRBD1 (6 bases). The CDR3 has 15 residues. Trimming removed 7 bases at V and 1 base at J, with 16 bases between. The V gene's germline CDR1 is MDHEN and CDR2 SYDVKM.

This chain joins TRBV10-1 and TRBJ2-2; 13 bases line up with TRBD2. Germline values: CDR1 WNHNN, CDR2 SYGVQD (reference sequence). With V trimmed by 4 bases and J by 6 bases, 2 bases remained unmatched. This CDR3 contains 15 residues. In DNA form, the CDR3 reads TGCGCCAGCAGTGCTGGACTAGCGGGAGCCGGGGAGCTGTTTTTT. It specifies CASSAGLAGAGELFF.

The CDR3, as DNA: TGCAGCGTTGAAGGTAGGCGAGGGAACACTGAAGCTTTCTTT. As protein: CSVEGRRGNTEAFF. The chain uses TRBV29-1 and TRBJ1-1; D gene ambiguous. V was shortened by 1 base and J by 1 base, with 10 bases between the two germline ends. Germline CDR1 SQVTM, CDR2 ANQGSEA. CDR3 size: 14 residues.

The chain is built from TRBV19 and TRBJ1-5, with D hard to call. V lost 3 bases to trimming and J lost 4 bases, with 7 bases between them. This CDR3 contains 13 residues. Germline V gene data show CDR1 as LNHDA and CDR2 as SQIVND (reference sequence). CDR3 amino acids: CASSIQSNQPQHF. As DNA, the CDR3 is TGTGCCAGTAGTATTCAATCGAATCAGCCCCAGCATTTT.

Comments on this clone: The same CDR3 arises from other DNA sequences in this sample as well. CDR3 residues: CASSLDGRENEKLFF. The CDR3 nucleotides read TGTGCCAGCAGCTTGGATGGCAGGGAGAATGAAAAACTGTTTTTT. V gene TRBV5-4 combines with J gene TRBJ1-4, with a weak D call TRBD1 (5 bases). Germline V gene lookup returns CDR1 SGHNT and CDR2 YYREEE (reference sequence). With 0 bases removed from V and 5 bases from J, the gap between germline ends came to 11 bases. This CDR3 is built from 15 residues.

The chain employs TRBV5-5 and TRBJ2-7; D may match TRBD1 or TRBD2 (5 bases each). Trimming pared 4 bases from V and 0 bases from J, leaving 11 bases between. The CDR3 runs to 14 residues. Germline lookup yields CDR1 SGHKS and CDR2 YYEKEE (reference sequence). The CDR3 DNA reads TGTGCCAGCAGCAGGGACCCAAGCTCCTACGAGCAGTACTTC. Amino acid sequence: CASSRDPSSYEQYF. Together with reference TRBV5-5 and TRBJ2-7, the CDR3 gives the full variable domain: DAGVTQSPTHLIKTRGQQVTLRCSPISGHKSVSWYQQVLGQGPQFIFQYYEKEERGRGNFPDRFSARQFPNYSSELNVNALLLGDSALYLCASSRDPSSYEQYFGPGTRLTVT.

V is TRBV6-5 and J is TRBJ1-5, with D unresolved. The CDR3 runs to 15 residues. Germline assignment: CDR1 MNHEY and CDR2 SVGAGI. The V end was cut by 2 bases, the J end by 3 bases, with 11 bases between. The CDR3 DNA sequence: TGTGCCAGCAGTTACAGTTACAGTCTCAATCAGCCCCAGCATTTT. The encoded protein is CASSYSYSLNQPQHF.

This clone has just one count. V is TRBV18 and J is TRBJ1-1; a weak D match, TRBD1 (5 bases). Looked up from germline, CDR1 is KGHSH and CDR2 is LQKENI. This CDR3 has 15 amino acids. V was trimmed by 3 bases and J by 0 bases, leaving 11 bases between them. This CDR3 is CASSPGQGMNTEAFF. The CDR3 region has the DNA TGTGCCAGCTCACCCGGACAAGGAATGAACACTGAAGCTTTCTTT. Full variable domain (rest looked up from reference TRBV18 and TRBJ1-1): NAGVMQNPRHLVRRRGQEARLRCSPMKGHSHVYWYRQLPEEGLKFMVYLQKENIIDESGMPKERFSAEFPKEGPSILRIQQVVRGDSAAYFCASSPGQGMNTEAFFGQGTRLTVV.

The table lists this clone with a count of one. This chain links TRBV5-1 with TRBJ1-2, with a tentative D call TRBD1 (5 bases). Germline loops: CDR1 SGHRS, CDR2 YFSETQ. Between the trimmed V and J ends, which lost 8 bases and 4 bases, there was a span of 27 bases. This CDR3 is 17 amino acids long. The CDR3 DNA reads TGCGCCAGTTTTTCCGGGGACGCCCCGGGTGCGGCCTATGGCTACACCTTC. It is translated as CASFSGDAPGAAYGYTF.

V is TRBV5-4 and J is TRBJ1-2; 7 positions agree with TRBD1. The V gene's germline CDR1 is SGHNT and CDR2 YYREEE (reference sequence). The CDR3 is made up of 14 amino acids. V gave up 4 bases and J gave up 4 bases; unmatched junction bases: 7. The CDR3, as DNA: TGTGCCAGCAGCGGGAGACAGGGCGTCTATGGCTACACCTTC. It yields the protein CASSGRQGVYGYTF. The entire variable domain, with the rest obtained from reference TRBV5-4 and TRBJ1-2, is as follows: ETGVTQSPTHLIKTRGQQVTLRCSSQSGHNTVSWYQQALGQGPQFIFQYYREEENGRGNFPPRFSGLQFPNYSSELNVNALELDDSALYLCASSGRQGVYGYTFGSGTRLTVV.

This clone was seen a single time. The chain combines TRBV2 with TRBJ2-1; D ambiguous. CDR3 length: 12 amino acids. V lost 5 bases to trimming and J lost 6 bases, with 8 bases between them. CDR1 is SNHLY and CDR2 is FYNNEI in the germline V gene. The CDR3 here is CASSPEPNEQFF. In nucleotides, the CDR3 is TGTGCCAGCAGTCCCGAACCCAATGAGCAGTTCTTC.

V usage is TRBV27 and J usage is TRBJ2-5; tentatively, D is TRBD1 (5 bases). This CDR3 is 13 amino acids long. V was trimmed by 5 bases and J by 2 bases, leaving 9 bases between them. Germline assignment: CDR1 MNHEY and CDR2 SMNVEV (reference sequence). CDR3 amino acids: CASSARVQETQYF. The CDR3 nucleotides read TGTGCCAGCAGTGCCAGGGTACAAGAGACCCAGTACTTC.

This chain uses TRBV18 with TRBJ1-2; possible D gene TRBD1, 5 bases. CDR3 length: 17 residues. Germline CDR1 is KGHSH and CDR2 is LQKENI. Deletions cut 6 bases from V and 3 bases from J, with 23 bases between. The CDR3 coding sequence is TGTGCCAGCTCGGCCACTCCCCGACAGACAAACCACTATGGCTACACCTTC. Its translation: CASSATPRQTNHYGYTF.

The chain employs TRBV29-1 and TRBJ2-2; the match to TRBD2 covers 16 bases. The CDR3 contains 18 residues. Germline trimming cut 5 bases from V and 0 bases from J; bases unmatched to any gene: 6. Germline V lookup: CDR1 SQVTM, CDR2 ANQGSEA. The CDR3 spells CSVTGTSGGGANTGELFF. DNA for the CDR3: TGCAGCGTTACCGGGACTAGCGGGGGGGGCGCGAACACCGGGGAGCTGTTTTTT.

V usage is TRBV6-4 and J usage is TRBJ1-3; possible D gene TRBD1, 6 bases. The V end was cut by 2 bases, the J end by 0 bases, with 11 bases between. The CDR3 is 16 residues long. Germline assignment: CDR1 MRHNA and CDR2 SNTAGT. CDR3 amino acids: CASSDLTGNSGNTIYF. The CDR3, as DNA: TGTGCCAGCAGTGACCTAACAGGGAACTCTGGAAACACCATATATTTT.

This chain uses TRBV7-2 with TRBJ2-7; 7 positions agree with TRBD2. J was trimmed by 9 bases and V by 5 bases; bases with no gene match: 10. Germline V gene data show CDR1 as SGHTA and CDR2 as FQGNSA. This CDR3 comprises 13 residues. CDR3 protein: CASSRGDPSGQYF. The DNA of the CDR3 is TGTGCCAGCAGCCGGGGGGACCCCTCCGGGCAGTACTTC. Complete variable domain (other parts from reference TRBV7-2 and TRBJ2-7): GAGVSQSPSNKVTEKGKDVELRCDPISGHTALYWYRQSLGQGLEFLIYFQGNSAPDKSGLPSDRFSAERTGGSVSTLTIQRTQQEDSAVYLCASSRGDPSGQYFGPGTRLTVT.

This rearrangement joins TRBV11-2 to TRBJ1-1; tentative D call: TRBD1 (5 bases). Germline-derived CDR1 and CDR2 are SGHAT and FQNNGV. This CDR3 contains 16 residues. V lost 5 bases to trimming and J lost 0 bases, with 16 bases between them. In DNA, the CDR3 is TGTGCCAGCAGCGTAAGTGGGGAGGGACTGAACACTGAAGCTTTCTTT. Protein product: CASSVSGEGLNTEAFF. The variable domain in full, completed from reference TRBV11-2 and TRBJ1-1, reads EAGVAQSPRYKIIEKRQSVAFWCNPISGHATLYWYQQILGQGPKLLIQFQNNGVVDDSQLPKDRFSAERLKGVDSTLKIQPAKLEDSAVYLCASSVSGEGLNTEAFFGQGTRLTVV.

The chain combines TRBV6-1 with TRBJ2-1; 8 bases fit TRBD1. The CDR3 sequence is 15 residues long. J gave up 1 base and V 6 bases, and 5 bases lay outside the gene matches. Germline V gene data show CDR1 as MNHNS and CDR2 as SASEGT. The CDR3 DNA sequence: TGTGCCAGCAGGGAGGGACAGGTGTCCTACAATGAGCAGTTCTTC. It is translated as CASREGQVSYNEQFF.

The rearrangement joins TRBV29-1 to TRBJ1-1; D might be TRBD1 (5 bases). The V gene lost 4 bases and the J gene lost 2 bases, with 8 bases spanning the gap. The CDR3 totals 12 residues. CDR1 is SQVTM, CDR2 ANQGSEA, per germline. The CDR3 here is CSVGGTNTEAFF. The CDR3 DNA is TGCAGCGTTGGTGGGACCAACACTGAAGCTTTCTTT. Full variable domain (missing parts from reference TRBV29-1 and TRBJ1-1): SAVISQKPSRDICQRGTSLTIQCQVDSQVTMMFWYRQQPGQSLTLIATANQGSEATYESGFVIDKFPISRPNLTFSTLTVSNMSPEDSSIYLCSVGGTNTEAFFGQGTRLTVV.

This chain links TRBV7-2 with TRBJ1-5; TRBD1 matches 9 bases. Trimming removed 6 bases from V and 5 bases from J; junction bases left unmatched: 5. Germline loops: CDR1 SGHTA, CDR2 FQGNSA. The CDR3 runs 14 residues. For the CDR3, the DNA is TGTGCCAGCAGTTCCGGACAGGGGTATCAGCCCCAGCATTTT. It translates to CASSSGQGYQPQHF.

The rearrangement uses TRBV29-1 and TRBJ2-2; D uncertain. Germline lookup yields CDR1 SQVTM and CDR2 ANQGSEA. The CDR3 loop spans 15 amino acids. The V gene lost 0 bases and the J gene lost 4 bases, with 12 bases spanning the gap. CDR3 DNA: TGCAGCGTTGAAGAAGAGGAAACCTCCACCGGGGAGCTGTTTTTT. Translated, it gives CSVEEEETSTGELFF.

The chain joins TRBV4-2 to TRBJ2-6; no clear D gene. The CDR3 totals 15 residues. Per the germline V gene, CDR1 is LGHNA and CDR2 is YNFKEQ. The V and J ends lost 0 bases and 4 bases respectively, with 7 bases between them. The CDR3 region is CASSQENLGANVLTF. The DNA of the CDR3 is TGTGCCAGCAGCCAAGAAAATTTAGGGGCCAACGTCCTGACTTTC.

The chain joins TRBV11-2 to TRBJ2-1; D is perhaps TRBD1 (6 bases). CDR3 length: 13 residues. Germline assignment: CDR1 SGHAT and CDR2 FQNNGV. V gave up 3 bases and J gave up 7 bases, with 10 bases separating them. CDR3: CASSFGRGNEQFF. CDR3 in DNA: TGTGCCAGCAGCTTTGGTAGGGGGAATGAGCAGTTCTTC.